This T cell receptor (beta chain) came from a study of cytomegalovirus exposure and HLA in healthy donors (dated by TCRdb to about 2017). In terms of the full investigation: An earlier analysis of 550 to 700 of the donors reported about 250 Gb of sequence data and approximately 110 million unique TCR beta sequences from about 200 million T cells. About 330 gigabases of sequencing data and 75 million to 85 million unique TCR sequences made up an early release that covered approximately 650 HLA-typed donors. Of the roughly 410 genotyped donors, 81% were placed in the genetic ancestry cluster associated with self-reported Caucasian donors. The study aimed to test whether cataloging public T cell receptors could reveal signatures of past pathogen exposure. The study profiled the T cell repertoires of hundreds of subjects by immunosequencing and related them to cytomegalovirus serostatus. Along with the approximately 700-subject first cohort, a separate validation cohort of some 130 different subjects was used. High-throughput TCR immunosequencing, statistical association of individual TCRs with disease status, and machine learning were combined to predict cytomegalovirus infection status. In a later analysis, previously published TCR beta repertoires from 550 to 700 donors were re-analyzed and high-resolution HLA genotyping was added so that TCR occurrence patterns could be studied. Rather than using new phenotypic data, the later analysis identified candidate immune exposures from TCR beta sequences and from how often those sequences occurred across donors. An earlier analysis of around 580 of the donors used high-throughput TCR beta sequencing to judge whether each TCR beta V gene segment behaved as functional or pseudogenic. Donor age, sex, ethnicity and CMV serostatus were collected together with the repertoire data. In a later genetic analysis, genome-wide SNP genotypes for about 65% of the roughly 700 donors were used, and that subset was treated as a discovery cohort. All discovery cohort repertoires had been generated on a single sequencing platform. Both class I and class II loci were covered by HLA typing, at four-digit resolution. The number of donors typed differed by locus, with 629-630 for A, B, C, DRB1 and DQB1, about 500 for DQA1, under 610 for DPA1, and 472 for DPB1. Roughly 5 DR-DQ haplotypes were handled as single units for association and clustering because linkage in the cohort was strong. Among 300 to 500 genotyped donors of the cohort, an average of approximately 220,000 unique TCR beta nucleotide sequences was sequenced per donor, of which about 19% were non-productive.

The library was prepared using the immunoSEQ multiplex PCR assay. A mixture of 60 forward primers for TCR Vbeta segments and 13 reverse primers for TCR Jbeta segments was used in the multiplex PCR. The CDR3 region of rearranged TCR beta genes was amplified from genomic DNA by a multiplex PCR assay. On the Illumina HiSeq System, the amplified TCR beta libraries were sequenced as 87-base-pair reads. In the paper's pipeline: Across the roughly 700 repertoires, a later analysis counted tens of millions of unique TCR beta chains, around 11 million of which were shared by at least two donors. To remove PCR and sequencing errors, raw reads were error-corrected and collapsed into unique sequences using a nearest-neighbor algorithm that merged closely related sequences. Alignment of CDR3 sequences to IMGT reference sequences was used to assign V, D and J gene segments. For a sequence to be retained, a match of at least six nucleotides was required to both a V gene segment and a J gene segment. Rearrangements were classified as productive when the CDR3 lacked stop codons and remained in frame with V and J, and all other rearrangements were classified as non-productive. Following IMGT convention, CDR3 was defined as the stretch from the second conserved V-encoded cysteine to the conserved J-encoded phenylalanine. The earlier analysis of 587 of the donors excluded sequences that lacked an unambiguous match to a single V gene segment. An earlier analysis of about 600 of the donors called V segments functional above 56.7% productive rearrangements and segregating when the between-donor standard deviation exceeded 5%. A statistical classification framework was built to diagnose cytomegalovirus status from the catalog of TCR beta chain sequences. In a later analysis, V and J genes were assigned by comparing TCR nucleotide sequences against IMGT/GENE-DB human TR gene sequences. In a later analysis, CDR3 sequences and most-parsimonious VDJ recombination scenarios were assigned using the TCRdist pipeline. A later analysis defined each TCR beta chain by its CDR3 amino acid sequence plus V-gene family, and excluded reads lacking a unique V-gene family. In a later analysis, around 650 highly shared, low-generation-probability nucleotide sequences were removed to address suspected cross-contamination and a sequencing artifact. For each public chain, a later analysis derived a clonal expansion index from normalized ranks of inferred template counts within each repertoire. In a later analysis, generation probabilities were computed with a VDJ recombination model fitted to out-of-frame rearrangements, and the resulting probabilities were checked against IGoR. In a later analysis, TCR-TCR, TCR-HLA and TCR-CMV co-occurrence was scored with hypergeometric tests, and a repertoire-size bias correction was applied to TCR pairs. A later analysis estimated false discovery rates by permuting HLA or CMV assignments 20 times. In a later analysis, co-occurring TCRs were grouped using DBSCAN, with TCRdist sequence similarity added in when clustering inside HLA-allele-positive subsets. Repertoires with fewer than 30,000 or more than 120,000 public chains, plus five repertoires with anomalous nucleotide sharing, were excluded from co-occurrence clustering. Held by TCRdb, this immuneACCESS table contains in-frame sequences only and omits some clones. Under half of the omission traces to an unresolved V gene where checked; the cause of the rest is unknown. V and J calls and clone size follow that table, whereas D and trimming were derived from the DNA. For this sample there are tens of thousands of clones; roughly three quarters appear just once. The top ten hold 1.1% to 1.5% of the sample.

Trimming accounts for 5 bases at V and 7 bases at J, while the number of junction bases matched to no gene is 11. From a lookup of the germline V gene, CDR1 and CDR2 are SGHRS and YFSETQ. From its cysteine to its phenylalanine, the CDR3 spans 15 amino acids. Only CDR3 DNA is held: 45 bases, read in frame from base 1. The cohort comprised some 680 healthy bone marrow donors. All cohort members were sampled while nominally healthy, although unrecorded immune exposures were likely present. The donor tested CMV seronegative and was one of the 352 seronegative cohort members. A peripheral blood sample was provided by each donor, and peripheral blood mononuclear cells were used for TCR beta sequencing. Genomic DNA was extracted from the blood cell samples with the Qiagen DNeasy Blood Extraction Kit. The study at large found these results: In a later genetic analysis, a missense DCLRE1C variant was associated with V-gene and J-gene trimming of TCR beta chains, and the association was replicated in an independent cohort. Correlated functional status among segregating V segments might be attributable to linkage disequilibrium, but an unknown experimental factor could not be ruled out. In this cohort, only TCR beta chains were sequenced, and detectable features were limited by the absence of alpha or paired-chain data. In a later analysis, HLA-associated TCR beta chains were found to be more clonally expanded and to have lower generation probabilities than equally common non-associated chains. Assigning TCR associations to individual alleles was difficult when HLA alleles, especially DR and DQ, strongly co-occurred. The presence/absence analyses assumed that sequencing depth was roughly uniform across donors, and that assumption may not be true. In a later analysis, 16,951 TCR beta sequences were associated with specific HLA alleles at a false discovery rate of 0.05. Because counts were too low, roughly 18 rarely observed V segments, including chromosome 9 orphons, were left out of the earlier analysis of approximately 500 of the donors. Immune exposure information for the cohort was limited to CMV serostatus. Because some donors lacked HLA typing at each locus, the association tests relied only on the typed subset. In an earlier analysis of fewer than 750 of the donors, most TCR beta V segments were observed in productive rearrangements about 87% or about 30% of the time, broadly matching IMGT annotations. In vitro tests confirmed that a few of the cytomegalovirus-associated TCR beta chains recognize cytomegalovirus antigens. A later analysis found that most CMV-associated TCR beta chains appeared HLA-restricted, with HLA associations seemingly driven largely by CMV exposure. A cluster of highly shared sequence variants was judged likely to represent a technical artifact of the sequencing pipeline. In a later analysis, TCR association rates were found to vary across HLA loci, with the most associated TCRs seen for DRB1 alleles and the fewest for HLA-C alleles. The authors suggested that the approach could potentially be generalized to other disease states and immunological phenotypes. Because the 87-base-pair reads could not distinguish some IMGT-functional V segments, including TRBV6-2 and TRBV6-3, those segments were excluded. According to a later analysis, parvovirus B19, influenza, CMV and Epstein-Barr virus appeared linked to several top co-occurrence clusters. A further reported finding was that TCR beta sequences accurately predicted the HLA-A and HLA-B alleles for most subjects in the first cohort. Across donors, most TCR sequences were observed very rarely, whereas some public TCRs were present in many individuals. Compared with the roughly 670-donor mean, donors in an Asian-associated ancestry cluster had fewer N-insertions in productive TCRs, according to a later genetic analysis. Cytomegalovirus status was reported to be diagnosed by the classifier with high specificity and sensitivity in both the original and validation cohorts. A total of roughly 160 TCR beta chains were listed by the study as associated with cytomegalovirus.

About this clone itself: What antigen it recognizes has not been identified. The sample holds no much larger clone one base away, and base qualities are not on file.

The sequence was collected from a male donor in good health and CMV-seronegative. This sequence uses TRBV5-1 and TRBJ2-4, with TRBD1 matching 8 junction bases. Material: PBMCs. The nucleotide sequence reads TGCGCCAGCAGTTTCCCCCAGGGGGCGCAGAACATTCAGTACTTC. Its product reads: CASSFPQGAQNIQYF.